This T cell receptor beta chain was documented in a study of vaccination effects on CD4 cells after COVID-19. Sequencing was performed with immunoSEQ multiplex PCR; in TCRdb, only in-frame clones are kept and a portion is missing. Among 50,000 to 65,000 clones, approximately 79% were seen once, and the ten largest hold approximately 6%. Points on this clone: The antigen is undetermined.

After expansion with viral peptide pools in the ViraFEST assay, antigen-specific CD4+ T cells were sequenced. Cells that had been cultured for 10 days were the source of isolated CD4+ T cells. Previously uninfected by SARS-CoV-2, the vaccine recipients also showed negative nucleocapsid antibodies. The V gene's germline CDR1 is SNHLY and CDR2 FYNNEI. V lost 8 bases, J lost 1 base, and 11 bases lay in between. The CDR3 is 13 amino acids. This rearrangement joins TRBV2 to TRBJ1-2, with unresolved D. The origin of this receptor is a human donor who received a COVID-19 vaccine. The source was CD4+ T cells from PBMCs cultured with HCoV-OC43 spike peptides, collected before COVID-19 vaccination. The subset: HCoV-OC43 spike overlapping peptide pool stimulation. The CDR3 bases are TGTGCCAGCCTGGACCAAATTAACTATGGCTACACCTTC. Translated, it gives CASLDQINYGYTF.